The next 16 T cell receptor beta chains were all read from a single sample in a study of blood T cell repertoires in COVID-19. Generated by immunoSEQ multiplex PCR, the TCRdb table keeps only in-frame clones and is missing some. The repertoire has roughly 77,000 clones, around 74% of them found once; the top ten carry about 10%. The sequencing input was peripheral blood. These TCRs come from a human donor in a cohort sampled during active COVID-19.

Note on this clone: The identical CDR3 is also encoded by other nucleotide sequences in the sample. The chain recombines TRBV6-5 with TRBJ2-2; D is unresolved. The germline V gene has CDR1 MNHEY and CDR2 SVGAGI. CDR3 length: 14 residues. V lost 6 bases to trimming and J lost 3 bases, with 11 bases between them. DNA of the CDR3: TGTGCCAGCAGAAACGATAGAGACACCGGGGAGCTGTTTTTT. Translated: CASRNDRDTGELFF.

The chain has TRBV4-3 and TRBJ2-7; 15 nucleotides line up with TRBD2. After removal of 1 base from V and 4 bases from J, the junction contained 8 bases not matched to a gene. Germline V gene sequence: CDR1 LGHNA, CDR2 YSLEER. CDR3 size: 18 residues. CDR3 DNA sequence: TGCGCCAGCAGCCAAGCCGGACTAGCGGGGGGGGAACGTTACGAGCAGTACTTC. Translating it yields CASSQAGLAGGERYEQYF.

The rearrangement links TRBV14 to TRBJ2-7; 9 bases align to TRBD2. V lost 4 bases to trimming and J lost 2 bases; unmatched junction nucleotides: 3. The CDR3 loop spans 14 amino acids. Germline V lookup: CDR1 SGHDN, CDR2 FVKESK. The CDR3 DNA sequence: TGTGCCAGCAGCCGTCGCGGGGGGGCCTACGAGCAGTACTTC. The encoded protein is CASSRRGGAYEQYF.

J is TRBJ2-7 and V is TRBV18; D possibly corresponds to TRBD1 (6 bases). Trimming left V 4 bases short and J 4 bases short, with 17 bases between. This CDR3 region has 15 residues. From germline, CDR1 is KGHSH and CDR2 LQKENI. CDR3 protein: CASSRSQGNGYEQYF. The CDR3 DNA sequence: TGTGCCAGCTCACGAAGTCAGGGGAATGGTTACGAGCAGTACTTC.

CDR3 region: CSARDLETQYF. CDR3 coding DNA: TGCAGTGCTAGAGATCTGGAGACCCAGTACTTC. The chain uses TRBV20-1 and TRBJ2-5, with unresolved D. V shed 0 bases and J shed 5 bases, with 4 bases lying between them. The CDR3 is 11 residues long. Germline CDR1 DFQATT, CDR2 SNEGSKA (reference sequence).

V is TRBV11-2 and J is TRBJ1-2, with 7 bases fitting TRBD1. The germline V gene encodes CDR1 SGHAT and CDR2 FQNNGV. The ends lost 4 bases at V and 4 bases at J; junction bases unmatched: 3. This CDR3 has 13 residues. The CDR3 sequence is CASSSGQFYGYTF. Written as DNA, the CDR3 is TGTGCCAGCAGCTCGGGACAGTTCTATGGCTACACCTTC.

As regards this clone: The germline gene is not matched at one end of the junction; a read error may be the cause. CDR3 sequence reads: CASSQGTAGNTIYF. The CDR3 region has the DNA TGTGCCAGCAGCCAAGGGACAGCTGGGAACACCATATATTTT. The chain employs TRBV3-1 (or the pseudogene TRBV3-2) and TRBJ1-3, with a weak D call TRBD1 (6 bases). Germline CDR1 is LGHDT and CDR2 is YNNKEL (reference sequence). CDR3 length: 14 residues.

The chain employs TRBV19 and TRBJ1-5, with 7 bases matching TRBD1. CDR1 is LNHDA, CDR2 SQIVND, per germline (reference sequence). The junction had 6 bases not matched to a gene; V was cut back by 4 bases and J by 6 bases. This CDR3 comprises 14 residues. The CDR3 DNA is TGTGCCAGTAGTAGTTTCCAGGGGGTTCAGCCCCAGCATTTT. It codes for CASSSFQGVQPQHF.

The chain is built from TRBV6-5 and TRBJ1-2; no clear D. Germline V gene sequence: CDR1 MNHEY, CDR2 SVGAGI. The V end was cut by 8 bases, the J end by 2 bases, with 12 bases between. CDR3 length: 13 amino acids. The chain's CDR3 is CASPATGNYGYTF. CDR3 nucleotide sequence: TGTGCCAGCCCTGCGACGGGAAACTATGGCTACACCTTC.

This chain connects TRBV10-2 to TRBJ2-7; TRBD1 agrees at 8 bases. The germline V gene encodes CDR1 WSHSY and CDR2 SAAADI. V trimming: 7 bases; J trimming: 6 bases; junction bases outside the gene matches: 8. This CDR3 region has 13 residues. CDR3 in amino acids: CASKDRGPFEQYF. Written as DNA, the CDR3 is TGCGCCAGCAAAGACAGGGGACCCTTCGAGCAGTACTTC.

DNA of the CDR3: TGTGCCAGCAGCCCCCACAGGGTAATCTACGAGCAGTACTTC. It yields the protein CASSPHRVIYEQYF. This chain links TRBV3-1 (or the pseudogene TRBV3-2) with TRBJ2-7, with D perhaps matching TRBD1 (6 bases). The germline V gene encodes CDR1 LGHDT and CDR2 YNNKEL (reference sequence). This CDR3 region has 14 residues. V lost 4 bases to trimming and J lost 3 bases, with 13 bases between them.

This chain uses TRBV7-9 with TRBJ1-5; no firm D call. The CDR3 is made up of 14 amino acids. With 5 bases removed from V and 5 bases from J, the gap between germline ends came to 13 bases. Germline V lookup: CDR1 SEHNR, CDR2 FQNEAQ (reference sequence). The CDR3 nucleotides read TGTGCCAGCAGCCCACAGACGGATGATCAGCCCCAGCATTTT. Residues: CASSPQTDDQPQHF.

V gene TRBV18 combines with J gene TRBJ1-3, with D possibly being TRBD1 (6 bases). V lost 9 bases, J lost 4 bases, and 16 bases lay in between. CDR1 KGHSH and CDR2 LQKENI come from the germline V gene. The CDR3 runs 14 residues. The CDR3 region is CASALQGQGNTIYF. DNA for the CDR3: TGTGCCAGTGCCCTCCAGGGGCAAGGAAACACCATATATTTT.

The rearrangement uses TRBV5-1 and TRBJ1-5; 7 bases are a match to TRBD1. Germline values: CDR1 SGHRS, CDR2 YFSETQ. Germline trimming cut 2 bases from V and 4 bases from J; bases unmatched to any gene: 3. The CDR3 contains 14 residues. The CDR3 reads CASSLSGGNQPQHF. Written as DNA, the CDR3 is TGCGCCAGCAGCTTATCAGGGGGAAATCAGCCCCAGCATTTT.

This clone was found a few times. The chain couples TRBV6-1 to TRBJ1-6; D is undetermined. Germline V gene sequence: CDR1 MNHNS, CDR2 SASEGT. This CDR3 has 16 amino acids. V was trimmed by 3 bases and J by 0 bases, leaving 9 bases between them. The CDR3 DNA is TGTGCCAGCAGTGATGCGTTACTCTCCTATAATTCACCCCTCCACTTT. This sequence encodes CASSDALLSYNSPLHF.

The V and J genes are TRBV9 and TRBJ1-2; 7 nucleotides agree with TRBD1. The germline V gene encodes CDR1 SGDLS and CDR2 YYNGEE. V lost 2 bases and J lost 6; bases outside the gene matches: 4. This CDR3 region has 13 residues. This CDR3 reads CASSVDREDGYTF. Written as DNA, the CDR3 is TGTGCCAGCAGCGTTGACAGGGAGGATGGCTACACCTTC.